This T cell receptor (beta chain) emerged from a study of cytomegalovirus exposure and HLA in healthy donors. General observations from the study: Of the V segments, some could not be distinguished, including TRBV6-2 and TRBV6-3, and were excluded. A later analysis showed that HLA-associated TCR beta chains had undergone more clonal expansion than equally common others.

Concerning this clone itself: Its specificity is unknown.

Germline loops: CDR1 MNHEY, CDR2 SMNVEV (reference sequence). This CDR3 region has 15 residues. After removal of 3 bases from V and 4 bases from J, the junction contained 3 bases not matched to a gene. The PCR contained 60 Vbeta and 13 Jbeta primers. Libraries were prepared by immunoSEQ multiplex PCR; TCRdb keeps only in-frame clonotypes and omits some of them. The data hold 180,000 or so clones, with roughly 80% observed a single time. The genes are TRBV27 and TRBJ2-1; 10 bases are shared with TRBD2. Sequenced material: PBMCs. The clonotype comes from a woman aged 40 to 49 in good health and CMV-seropositive. CDR3 loop: CASSFSLAGYNEQFF. The CDR3, as DNA: TGTGCCAGCAGTTTTTCACTAGCGGGGTACAATGAGCAGTTCTTC.